This T cell receptor (beta chain) was sequenced during a study of T cells in Graves' hyperthyroidism and ophthalmopathy (dated by TCRdb to 2018 to 2020). Notes on the research overall: Peripheral blood samples were taken at the time of initial diagnosis, prior to any treatment. To identify distinguishing TCR V-J signatures, a discovery cohort of about 100 patients was used, comprising 40 to 45 with Graves' ophthalmopathy and about 59 with stable Graves' hyperthyroidism. An independent validation cohort of 18 to 20 hyperthyroidism patients and approximately 15 patients who later progressed to ophthalmopathy tested prospective prediction of ophthalmopathy. The approximately 100 discovery patients were randomly divided into training and test sets at a 7:3 ratio. In about 6 Graves' hyperthyroidism patients, the study also compared T-cell repertoires from thyroid tissue with T-cell repertoires from blood. Once sampling was done, hyperthyroidism patients were given methimazole at a starting dose of 30 mg daily, whereas ophthalmopathy patients were given high-dose intravenous methylprednisolone. The paper reports TCR Vbeta CDR3 sequencing of over 120 peripheral blood samples: under 45 ophthalmopathy, approximately 74 hyperthyroidism and around 17 progressor patients. The full study reports these points: Most expanded thyroid clonotypes (frequency above 0.001) were also found in blood, which suggests that blood repertoires may mirror thyroid immune responses. No statistical method was used to set the sample size in advance, and investigators knew the group allocation. A model built on a 13 V-J signature distinguished ophthalmopathy from stable hyperthyroidism, reaching around 90% sensitivity and about 81% specificity in cross-validation and 80%/75% in testing. In validation, the model predicted progression to ophthalmopathy with over 60% sensitivity and approximately 72% specificity, a median of about six months before onset.

In its sample, this clonotype was seen a few times. Its antigen is not yet known. No much larger clonotype is one base removed from it; base qualities were not supplied. The TCR beta CDR3 regions were amplified from RNA transcripts. A first-round RT-PCR of the TCR CDR3 used the HTBI primer set with the Qiagen OneStep RT-PCR kit. A second multiplex PCR round built the libraries, followed by size selection and purification. Sequencing of the libraries was done on an Illumina HiSeq2000 using paired-end 100 bp reads. On the authors' methods: Raw data were processed with SOAPnuke, discarding reads with adapters, uncalled bases, mean Phred below 15, or no exact constant-primer or identifier match. COPE v1.2.5 was used to merge the high-quality paired reads, and each unique nucleotide sequence was defined as a clonotype. MiTCR v1.1 was used to align the clonotypes against IMGT TRBV, TRBD and TRBJ reference segments. The analysis was restricted to V-J combinations with a frequency above 0.0001, which together covered about 99% of the repertoires. The TCS score was defined as F50 (clonal expansion) divided by E x V (chaos), with BLOSUM62-based TCRdist calculated between CDR3 peptides within each V-J. Welch's t-statistics and random forest reduced some 510 V-J features to under 15, which were used in a naive Bayes classifier (R e1071). Using fastp trimming at Q25 and MiXCR clonotype assembly, TCRdb reanalyzed the public sequencing data and kept in-frame beta chains. For every CDR3 protein sequence, its rows merge into one entry that carries the most common genes and DNA. What appears here as the V and J calls and clone size reflects TCRdb's work, not the paper's. The sample table holds 350,000 or so distinct CDR3 sequences, of which under 25% were seen once. The ten largest make up roughly 52% of the sample.

Graves' hyperthyroidism was defined as stable when no progression to ophthalmopathy occurred over 18 months of follow-up. Hyperthyroidism patients were newly diagnosed, had a disease duration of under 2 months, and were aged 18 to 65 years. Any patient with an uncontrolled infection, another autoimmune disease, pregnancy or lactation was excluded. Clinical symptoms, serum thyroxine and TRAb, thyroid ultrasound, and orbital computed tomography formed the basis for the diagnoses. PBMCs were isolated from about 9.1 ml of fresh peripheral blood by Ficoll-Paque density gradient centrifugation. Trizol reagent was used to extract total RNA, and RNA quality was then checked on an Agilent 2100 Bioanalyzer. This TCR derives from a woman aged 45 to 65 with Graves' hyperthyroidism. The material sequenced was blood.

CDR3 protein: CASSTGGLAGVTQYF. The DNA sequence reads TGTGCCAGCAGCACTGGGGGGCTAGCGGGAGTGACCCAGTACTTC. The V and J genes are TRBV9 and TRBJ2-5; 10 bases in between match TRBD2. Germline trimming: 4 bases from V, 7 bases from J; junction bases outside gene matches: 10. The germline V gene supplies CDR1 SGDLS and CDR2 YYNGEE. There are 15 amino acids in the CDR3, from cysteine to phenylalanine inclusive. Here the CDR3 DNA is all that survives: 45 bases in frame from base 1.